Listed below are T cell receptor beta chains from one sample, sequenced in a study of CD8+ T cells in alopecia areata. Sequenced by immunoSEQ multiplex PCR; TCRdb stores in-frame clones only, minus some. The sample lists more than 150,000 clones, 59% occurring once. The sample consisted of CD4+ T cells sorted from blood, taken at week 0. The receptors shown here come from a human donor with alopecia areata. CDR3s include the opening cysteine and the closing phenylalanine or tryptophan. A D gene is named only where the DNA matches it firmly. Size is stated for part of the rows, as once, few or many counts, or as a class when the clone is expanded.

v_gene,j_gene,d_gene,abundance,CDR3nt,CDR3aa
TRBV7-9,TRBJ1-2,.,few,TGTGCCAGCAGGGAAGCACAGGGCATCTATGGCTACACCTTC,CASREAQGIYGYTF
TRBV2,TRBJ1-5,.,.,TGTGCCAGCAGTGTTGCCAGGGCCCATAGCAATCAGCCCCAGCATTTT,CASSVARAHSNQPQHF
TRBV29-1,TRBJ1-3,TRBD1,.,TGCAGCGTTATGGACAGGCTAACTGGAAACACCATATATTTT,CSVMDRLTGNTIYF
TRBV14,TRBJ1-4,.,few,TGTGCCAGCAGCCAAGGGCAGCTTAATGAAAAACTGTTTTTT,CASSQGQLNEKLFF
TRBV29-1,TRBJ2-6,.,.,TGCAGCGTGCTGTGGATCTCTGGGGCCAACGTCCTGACTTTC,CSVLWISGANVLTF
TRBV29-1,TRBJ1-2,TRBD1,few,TGCAGCGTTAGCCGGGACAGCCGCTTCTGCACCTTC,CSVSRDSRFCTF
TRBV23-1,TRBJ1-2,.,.,TGCGCCAGCAGTCTCGGCAGGCGCTATGGCTACACCTTC,CASSLGRRYGYTF
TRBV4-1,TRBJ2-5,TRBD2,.,TGCGCCAGCAGTCGAACTAGCGGGGCCTCGTTGGAGACCCAGTACTTC,CASSRTSGASLETQYF
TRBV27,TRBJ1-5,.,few,TGTGCCAGCAGTCCACAGCAATCCTTGAGTCAGCCCCAGCATTTT,CASSPQQSLSQPQHF
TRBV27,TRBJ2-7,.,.,TGTGCCAGCAGTTTCCAGGGCCCCGCGGGCTACGAGCAGTACTTC,CASSFQGPAGYEQYF
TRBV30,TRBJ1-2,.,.,TGTGCCTGGGAATTAGATGGCTACACCTTC,CAWELDGYTF
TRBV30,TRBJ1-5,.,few,TGTGCCTGGAGTGTACTAGATCAGCCCCAGCATTTT,CAWSVLDQPQHF
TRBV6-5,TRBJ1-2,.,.,TGTGCCAGCAGTTACTCTAATAGGCTCCGGGACTATGGCTACACCTTC,CASSYSNRLRDYGYTF
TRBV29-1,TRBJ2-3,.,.,TGCAGCGTTGCCCCGAGAGGCACAGATACGCAGTATTTT,CSVAPRGTDTQYF
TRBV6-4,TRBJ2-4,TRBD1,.,TGTGCCAGGATACGGGACAGGGTTGCCAAAAACATTCAGTACTTC,CARIRDRVAKNIQYF
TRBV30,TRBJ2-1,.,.,TGTGCCTGGAGTGTGGGGGGAGCCTACAATGAGCAGTTCTTC,CAWSVGGAYNEQFF
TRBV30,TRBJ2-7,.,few,TGTGCCTGGGGGGCGGGACAGACCTACGAGCAGTACTTC,CAWGAGQTYEQYF
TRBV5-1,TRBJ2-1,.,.,TGCGCCAGCAGCTTGGACAATCATGGCGATGAGCAGTTCTTC,CASSLDNHGDEQFF
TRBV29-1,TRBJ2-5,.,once,TGCAGCGTTGTTGGCGGGGAGGAGACCCAGTACTTC,CSVVGGEETQYF
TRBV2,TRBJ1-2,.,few,TGTGCCAGCAGTGAACTGGGTCGCTATGGCTACACCTTC,CASSELGRYGYTF
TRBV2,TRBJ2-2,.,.,TGTGCCAGCAGCAAAGCAACCGGGGAGCTGTTTTTT,CASSKATGELFF
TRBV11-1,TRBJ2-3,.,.,TGTGCCAGCAGCTCCCCATCAACAGGGATGGATACGCAGTATTTT,CASSSPSTGMDTQYF
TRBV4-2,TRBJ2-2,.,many,TGTGCCAGCAGCCGAGGACTGTCCGGGGAGCTGTTTTTT,CASSRGLSGELFF
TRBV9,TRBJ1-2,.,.,TGTGCCAGCAGCGTAGCTCGTCAGGGGTACTCTGGCTACACCTTC,CASSVARQGYSGYTF
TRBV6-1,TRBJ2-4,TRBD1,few,TGTGCCAGCAGTGAAAGGGGACAGGGAGCAATAGCCAAAAACATTCAGTACTTC,CASSERGQGAIAKNIQYF
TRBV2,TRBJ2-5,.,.,TGTGCCAGCAGTGAAGCAGGGGCGCGTCAAGAGACCCAGTACTTC,CASSEAGARQETQYF
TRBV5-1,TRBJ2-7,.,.,TGCGCCAGCAGCTTCCCTGACGAGCAGTACTTC,CASSFPDEQYF
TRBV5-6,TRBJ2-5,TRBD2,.,TGTGCCAGCAGCGGGACTCAGCGGGGGGGCGTGAAGACCCAGTACTTC,CASSGTQRGGVKTQYF
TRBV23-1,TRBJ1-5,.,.,TGCGCCAGCAGTCCCGATCAGCCCCAGCATTTT,CASSPDQPQHF
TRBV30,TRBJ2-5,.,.,TGTGCCTGGAGTTGGAGCGGGGAGACCCAGTACTTC,CAWSWSGETQYF
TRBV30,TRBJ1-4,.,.,TGTGCCTGGGGCAAGTTTGAAAAACTGTTTTTT,CAWGKFEKLFF
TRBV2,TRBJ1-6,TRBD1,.,TGTGCCAGCAGGGGACAGGGGCCGGCCTCACCCCTCCACTTT,CASRGQGPASPLHF
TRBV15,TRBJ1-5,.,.,TGTGCCACCAGCAGAGTTAGGGGTGGCGATCAGCCCCAGCATTTT,CATSRVRGGDQPQHF
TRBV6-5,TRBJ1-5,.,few,TGTGCCAGCAAGATCGGACATTTTCAGCCCCAGCATTTT,CASKIGHFQPQHF
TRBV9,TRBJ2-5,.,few,TGTGCCAGCAGCGTATCCTTAGGGGGAGAAGAGACCCAGTACTTC,CASSVSLGGEETQYF